The entry below describes one TCR beta chain. Its specific antigen is unknown. This may be a read error: a much more frequent sequence differs by one nucleotide. These data belong to a study of T cell repertoires in cytomegalovirus infection (dated by TCRdb to about 2019). In the study overall: The HLA type of each donor mattered for the analysis, because public TCR beta signatures pointed to carriage of CMV infection along with the matching HLA type.

The sequencer was an Illumina HiSeq 1500. The public reads were run again by TCRdb, first through fastp at Q25 and then through MiXCR, and only productive beta chains were kept. Each entry is one CDR3 protein sequence, shown with its most common DNA and genes. Across this sample there are 490,000 or so distinct CDR3 sequences, with about 11% seen only once. About 10% of the sample comes from the top ten. The study at large found these results: The ex vivo response was dominated by HLA-C-restricted CMV-specific TCR beta clonotypes, which also provided the single most frequent clonotype in two of eight donors. Carriers of CMV infection plus the relevant HLA type were discriminated by the cumulative frequency of public TCR beta family members in the study cohort and in an independent roughly 340-donor cohort.

Sequenced sample: PBMCs. The TCR originated in a human donor in good health (CMV status not recorded). Some clones in this sample may be carry-over from other donors' samples.

The nucleotide sequence reads as follows: TGTGCCAGCAGGTTAGGCAGGAATCGCGAGCAGTACTTC. This encodes CASRLGRNREQYF. This chain joins TRBV11-3 to TRBJ2-7; no confident D gene assignment can be made. The CDR3 runs 13 amino acids, cysteine and phenylalanine included. Only the CDR3 part of the read is kept: 39 bases, read in frame from the first base. Looking up the germline V gene yields CDR1 SGHNT and CDR2 YENEEA.